This T cell receptor (beta chain) was captured by sequencing in a study of blood T cell repertoires in COVID-19. The ends lost 3 bases at V and 0 bases at J; junction bases unmatched: 3. Germline CDR1 reads LGHDT; CDR2 reads YNNKEL (reference sequence). This CDR3 region has 15 residues. Data came from immunoSEQ multiplex PCR; TCRdb stores just in-frame clones and leaves some out. The sample holds 250,000 to 350,000 clones, about 90% seen once. The receptor was isolated from a woman in her twenties or thirties with COVID-19, enrolled during active disease. The sequencing sample was made of peripheral blood. The V gene is TRBV3-1 (or the pseudogene TRBV3-2), the J gene TRBJ2-7; 9 positions agree with TRBD2. In DNA, the CDR3 is TGTGCCAGCAGCCACCTTAGCGGGAGCTCCTACGAGCAGTACTTC. Translated: CASSHLSGSSYEQYF.